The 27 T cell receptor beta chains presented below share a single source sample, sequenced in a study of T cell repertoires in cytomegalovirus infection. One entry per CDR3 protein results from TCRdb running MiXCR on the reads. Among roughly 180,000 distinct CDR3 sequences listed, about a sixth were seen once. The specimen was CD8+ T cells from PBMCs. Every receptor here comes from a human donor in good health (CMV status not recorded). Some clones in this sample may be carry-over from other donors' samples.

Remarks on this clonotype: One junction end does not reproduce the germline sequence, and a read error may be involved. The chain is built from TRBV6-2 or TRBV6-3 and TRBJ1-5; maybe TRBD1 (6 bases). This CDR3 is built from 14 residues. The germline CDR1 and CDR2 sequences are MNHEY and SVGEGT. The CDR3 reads CASSHDRYNHPQHF. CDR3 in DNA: TGTGCCAGCAGTCATGACAGGTACAATCACCCCCAGCATTTT.

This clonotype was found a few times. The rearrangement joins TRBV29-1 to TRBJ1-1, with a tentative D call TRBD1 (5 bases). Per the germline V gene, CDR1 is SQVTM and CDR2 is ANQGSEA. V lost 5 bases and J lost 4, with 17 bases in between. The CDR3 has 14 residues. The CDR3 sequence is CSVHTPGSRTEAFF. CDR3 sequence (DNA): TGCAGCGTTCACACGCCAGGGAGCCGCACTGAAGCTTTCTTT.

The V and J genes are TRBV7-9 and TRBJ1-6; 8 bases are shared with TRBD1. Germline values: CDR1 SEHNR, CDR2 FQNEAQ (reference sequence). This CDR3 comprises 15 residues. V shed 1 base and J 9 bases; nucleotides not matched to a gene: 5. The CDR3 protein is CASSLGPGTGSPLHF. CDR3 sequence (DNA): TGTGCCAGCAGCTTAGGACCGGGGACAGGTTCACCCCTCCACTTT.

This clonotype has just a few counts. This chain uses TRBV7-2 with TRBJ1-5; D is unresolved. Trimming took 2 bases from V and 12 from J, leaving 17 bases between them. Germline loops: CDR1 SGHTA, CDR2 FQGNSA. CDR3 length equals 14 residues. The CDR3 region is CASSLLSRESFQHF. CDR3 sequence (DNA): TGTGCCAGCAGCTTATTGTCCCGCGAGTCCTTCCAGCATTTT. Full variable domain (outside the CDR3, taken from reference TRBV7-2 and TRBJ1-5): GAGVSQSPSNKVTEKGKDVELRCDPISGHTALYWYRQSLGQGLEFLIYFQGNSAPDKSGLPSDRFSAERTGGSVSTLTIQRTQQEDSAVYLCASSLLSRESFQHFGDGTRLSIL.

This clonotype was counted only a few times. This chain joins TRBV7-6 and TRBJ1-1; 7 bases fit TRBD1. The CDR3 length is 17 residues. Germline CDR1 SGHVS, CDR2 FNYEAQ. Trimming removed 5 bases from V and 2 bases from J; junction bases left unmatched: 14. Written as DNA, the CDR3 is TGTGCCAGCAGCACCCGACGAGGGGGCCAGATTAACACTGAAGCTTTCTTT. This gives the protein CASSTRRGGQINTEAFF.

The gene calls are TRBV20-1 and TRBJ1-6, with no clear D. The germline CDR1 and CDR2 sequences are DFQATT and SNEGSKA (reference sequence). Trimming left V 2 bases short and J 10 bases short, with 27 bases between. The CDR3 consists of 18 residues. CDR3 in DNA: TGCAGTGCTAGAAATCGAAATGGAGAGGGCCCTAACGGCTCACCCCTCCACTTT. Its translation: CSARNRNGEGPNGSPLHF.

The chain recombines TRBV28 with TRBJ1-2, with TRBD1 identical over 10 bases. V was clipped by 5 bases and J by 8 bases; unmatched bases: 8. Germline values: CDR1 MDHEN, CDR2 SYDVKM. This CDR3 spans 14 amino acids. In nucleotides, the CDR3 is TGTGCCAGCAGTCGCAGACAGGGGGCAGGGGGCTACACCTTC. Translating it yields CASSRRQGAGGYTF.

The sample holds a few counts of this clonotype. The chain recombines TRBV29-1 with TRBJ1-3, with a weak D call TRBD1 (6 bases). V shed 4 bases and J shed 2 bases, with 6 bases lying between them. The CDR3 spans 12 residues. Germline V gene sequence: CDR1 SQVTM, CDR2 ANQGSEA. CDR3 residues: CSVAGAGNTIYF. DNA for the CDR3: TGCAGCGTTGCAGGGGCTGGAAACACCATATATTTT.

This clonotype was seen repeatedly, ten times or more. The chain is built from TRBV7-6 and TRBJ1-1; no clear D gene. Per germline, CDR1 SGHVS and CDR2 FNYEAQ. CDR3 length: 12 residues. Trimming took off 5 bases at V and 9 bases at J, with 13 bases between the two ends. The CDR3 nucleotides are TGTGCCAGCAGCCCTTCGGGCACCCAAGCTTTCTTT. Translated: CASSPSGTQAFF. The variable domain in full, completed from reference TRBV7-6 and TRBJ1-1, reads GAGVSQSPRYKVTKRGQDVALRCDPISGHVSLYWYRQALGQGPEFLTYFNYEAQQDKSGLPNDRFSAERPEGSISTLTIQRTEQRDSAMYRCASSPSGTQAFFGQGTRLTVV.

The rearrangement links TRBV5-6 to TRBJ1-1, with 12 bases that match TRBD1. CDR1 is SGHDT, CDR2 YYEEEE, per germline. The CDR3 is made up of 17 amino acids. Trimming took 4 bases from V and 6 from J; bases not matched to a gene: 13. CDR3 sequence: CASSDGTGGYTAPEAFF. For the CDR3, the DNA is TGTGCCAGCAGCGACGGGACAGGGGGCTATACGGCTCCTGAAGCTTTCTTT.

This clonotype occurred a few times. As DNA, the CDR3 is TGTGCCAGCAGTTACTCGAGTCATGGGGGGGACTCCGCAGATACGCAGTATTTT. It translates to CASSYSSHGGDSADTQYF. This rearrangement joins TRBV6-2 or TRBV6-3 to TRBJ2-3; 7 bases match TRBD2. Trimming at V came to 0 bases and at J to 4 bases, leaving 13 bases not matched to a gene. This CDR3 region has 18 residues. Germline loops: CDR1 MNHEY, CDR2 SVGEGT.

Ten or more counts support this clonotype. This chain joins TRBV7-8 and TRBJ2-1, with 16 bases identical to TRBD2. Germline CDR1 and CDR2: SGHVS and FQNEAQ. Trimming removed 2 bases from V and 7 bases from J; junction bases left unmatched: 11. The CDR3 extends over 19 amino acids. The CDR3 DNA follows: TGTGCCAGCAGCTTACGAACCGGGACTAGCGGGGGGGCCGGGAATGAGCAGTTCTTC. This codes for CASSLRTGTSGGAGNEQFF. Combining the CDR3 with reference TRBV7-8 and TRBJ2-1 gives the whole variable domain GAGVSQSPRYKVAKRGQDVALRCDPISGHVSLFWYQQALGQGPEFLTYFQNEAQLDKSGLPSDRFFAERPEGSVSTLKIQRTQQEDSAVYLCASSLRTGTSGGAGNEQFFGPGTRLTVL.

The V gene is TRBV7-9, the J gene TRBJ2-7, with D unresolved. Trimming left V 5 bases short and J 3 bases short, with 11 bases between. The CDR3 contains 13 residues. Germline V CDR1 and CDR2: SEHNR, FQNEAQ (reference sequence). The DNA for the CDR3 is TGTGCCAGCAGCCCTCGCGAAGGCTACGAGCAGTACTTC. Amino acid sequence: CASSPREGYEQYF.

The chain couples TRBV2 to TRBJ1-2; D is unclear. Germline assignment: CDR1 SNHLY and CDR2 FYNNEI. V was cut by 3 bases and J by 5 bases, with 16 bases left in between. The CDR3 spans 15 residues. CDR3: CASSDNRERKYGYTF. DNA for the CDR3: TGTGCCAGCAGTGACAACCGGGAGAGGAAATATGGCTACACCTTC.

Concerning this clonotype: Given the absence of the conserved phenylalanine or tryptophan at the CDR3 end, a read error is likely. CDR3 coding DNA: TGTGCCAGCAGCCCCCCTGCGGGGGGGCTTGAAGAGACCCAGTACTAC. Translated: CASSPPAGGLEETQYY. The chain recombines TRBV7-8 with TRBJ2-5, with TRBD2 matching 9 bases. Germline CDR1 and CDR2: SGHVS and FQNEAQ. This CDR3 comprises 16 residues. V trimming: 5 bases; J trimming: 3 bases; junction bases outside the gene matches: 10.

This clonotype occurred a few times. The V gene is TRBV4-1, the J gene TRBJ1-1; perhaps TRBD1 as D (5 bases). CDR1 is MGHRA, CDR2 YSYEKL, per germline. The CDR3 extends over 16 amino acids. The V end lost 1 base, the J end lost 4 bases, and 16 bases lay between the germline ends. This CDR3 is CASSQGTGVKITEAFF. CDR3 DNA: TGCGCCAGCAGCCAAGGAACGGGGGTAAAGATCACTGAAGCTTTCTTT.

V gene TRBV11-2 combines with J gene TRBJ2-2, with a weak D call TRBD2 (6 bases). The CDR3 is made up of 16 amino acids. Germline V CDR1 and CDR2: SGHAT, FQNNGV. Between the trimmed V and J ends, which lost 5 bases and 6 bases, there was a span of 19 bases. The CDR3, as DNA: TGTGCCAGCAGCCATGTCCGGCGGGGCTCGTCCGGGGAGCTGTTTTTT. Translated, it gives CASSHVRRGSSGELFF.

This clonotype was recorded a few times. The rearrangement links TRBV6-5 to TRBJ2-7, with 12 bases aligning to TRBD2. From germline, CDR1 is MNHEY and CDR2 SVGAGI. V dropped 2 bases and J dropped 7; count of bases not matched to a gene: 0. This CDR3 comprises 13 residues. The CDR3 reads CASSYGLAGEQYF. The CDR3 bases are TGTGCCAGCAGTTACGGACTAGCGGGGGAGCAGTACTTC.

The CDR3 spells CASSWGARELFF. The DNA for the CDR3 is TGTGCCAGCAGCTGGGGAGCCCGGGAGCTGTTTTTT. V usage is TRBV13 and J usage is TRBJ2-2; perhaps TRBD2 as D (5 bases). Trimming took 4 bases from V and 9 from J, leaving 9 bases between them. Germline CDR1 is PRHDT and CDR2 is FYEKMQ (reference sequence). The CDR3 contains 12 residues.

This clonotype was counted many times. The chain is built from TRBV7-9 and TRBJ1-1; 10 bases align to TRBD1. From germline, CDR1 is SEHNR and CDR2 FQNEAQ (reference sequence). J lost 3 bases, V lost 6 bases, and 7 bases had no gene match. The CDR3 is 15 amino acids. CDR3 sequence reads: CASSPDRGRDTEAFF. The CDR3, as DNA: TGTGCCAGCAGTCCCGACAGGGGGCGTGACACTGAAGCTTTCTTT.

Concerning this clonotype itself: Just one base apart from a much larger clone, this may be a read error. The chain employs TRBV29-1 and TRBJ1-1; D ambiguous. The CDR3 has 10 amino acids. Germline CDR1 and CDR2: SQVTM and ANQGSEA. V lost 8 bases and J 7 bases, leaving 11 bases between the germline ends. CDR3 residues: CSLVVVEAFF. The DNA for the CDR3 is TGCAGCTTAGTGGTGGTTGAAGCTTTCTTT.

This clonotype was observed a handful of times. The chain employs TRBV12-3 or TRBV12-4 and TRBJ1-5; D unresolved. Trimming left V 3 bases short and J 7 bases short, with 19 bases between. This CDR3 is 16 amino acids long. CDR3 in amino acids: CASSFSGRSMGQPQHF. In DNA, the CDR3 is TGTGCCAGCAGTTTTTCGGGCAGGTCGATGGGACAGCCCCAGCATTTT.

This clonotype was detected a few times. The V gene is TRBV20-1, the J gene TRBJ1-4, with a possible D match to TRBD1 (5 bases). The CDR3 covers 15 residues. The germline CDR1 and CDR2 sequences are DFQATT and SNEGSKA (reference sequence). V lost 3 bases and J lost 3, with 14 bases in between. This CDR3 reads CSASAGYGANEKLFF. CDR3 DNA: TGCAGTGCTAGCGCAGGGTACGGTGCTAATGAAAAACTGTTTTTT.

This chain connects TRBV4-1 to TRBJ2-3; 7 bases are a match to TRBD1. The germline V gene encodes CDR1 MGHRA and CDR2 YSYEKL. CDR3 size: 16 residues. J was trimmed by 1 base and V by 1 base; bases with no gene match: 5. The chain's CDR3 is CASSQAATGRTDTQYF. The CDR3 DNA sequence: TGCGCCAGCAGCCAAGCGGCGACAGGGCGCACAGATACGCAGTATTTT.

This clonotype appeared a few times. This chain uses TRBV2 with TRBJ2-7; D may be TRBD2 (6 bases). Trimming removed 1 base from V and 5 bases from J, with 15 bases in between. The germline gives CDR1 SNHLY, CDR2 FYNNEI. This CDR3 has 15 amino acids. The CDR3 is CASSEVGGGGDEQYF. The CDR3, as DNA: TGTGCCAGCAGTGAAGTGGGGGGTGGAGGGGACGAGCAGTACTTC.

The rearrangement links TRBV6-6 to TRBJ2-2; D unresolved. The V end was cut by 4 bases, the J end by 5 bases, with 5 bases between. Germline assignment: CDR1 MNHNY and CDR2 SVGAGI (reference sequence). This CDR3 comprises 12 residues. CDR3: CASSLLTGELFF. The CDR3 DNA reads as TGTGCCAGCAGTTTACTAACCGGGGAGCTGTTTTTT.

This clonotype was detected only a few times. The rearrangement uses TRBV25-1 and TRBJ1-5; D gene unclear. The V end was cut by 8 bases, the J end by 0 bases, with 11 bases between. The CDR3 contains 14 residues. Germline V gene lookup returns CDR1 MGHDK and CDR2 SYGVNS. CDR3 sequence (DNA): TGTGCCAGCCCAACCTCGATTAGCAATCAGCCCCAGCATTTT. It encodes CASPTSISNQPQHF.